These T cell receptor beta chains were read from a single sample in a study of CD8 T cells in Susac syndrome. TCRdb recomputed calls from the immunoSEQ multiplex PCR reads with MiXCR, one row per CDR3 protein. The sample contains about 160,000 distinct CDR3 sequences, about 96% of which appear only once. The source material was CD4+ T cells from PBMCs. These receptors all come from a human donor with Susac syndrome. CDR3s include the opening cysteine and the closing phenylalanine or tryptophan. Each record gives: clone size, J gene, V gene, D gene, CDR3 DNA, CDR3 protein. D genes are given only for firm matches. Only some rows state a clone size, as once, few, many or a class for expanded clones.

abundance: -; j_gene: TRBJ2-1; v_gene: TRBV20-1; d_gene: -; CDR3nt: TGCAGTGCTAGAGATCCAAAGAGCCACATCAACAATGAGCAGTTCTTC; CDR3aa: CSARDPKSHINNEQFF
abundance: -; j_gene: TRBJ1-5; v_gene: TRBV18; d_gene: -; CDR3nt: TGTGCCAGCTCACCAGAGAGCAATCAGCCCCAGCATTTT; CDR3aa: CASSPESNQPQHF
abundance: -; j_gene: TRBJ2-2; v_gene: TRBV6-5; d_gene: -; CDR3nt: TGTGCCAGCAGTTCCAGTCGAAGGGAGCTGTTTTTT; CDR3aa: CASSSSRRELFF
abundance: -; j_gene: TRBJ1-2; v_gene: TRBV6-5; d_gene: TRBD1; CDR3nt: TGTGCCAGCCAGGGGACAGGGCCTTCCTATGGCTACACCTTC; CDR3aa: CASQGTGPSYGYTF
abundance: -; j_gene: TRBJ1-5; v_gene: TRBV7-9; d_gene: -; CDR3nt: TGTGCCAGCAGCTTAGCCACCCAGAACTTGGCCAATCAGCCCCAGCATTTT; CDR3aa: CASSLATQNLANQPQHF
abundance: -; j_gene: TRBJ2-7; v_gene: TRBV20-1; d_gene: -; CDR3nt: TGCAGTGCTAGAGATAGAAAAGTCGGGTCCTACGAGCAGTACTTC; CDR3aa: CSARDRKVGSYEQYF
abundance: -; j_gene: TRBJ2-3; v_gene: TRBV3-1; d_gene: TRBD2; CDR3nt: TGTGCCAGCAGTGACACTAGCGCAGATACGCAGTATTTT; CDR3aa: CASSDTSADTQYF
abundance: -; j_gene: TRBJ2-2; v_gene: TRBV29-1; d_gene: TRBD1; CDR3nt: TGCAGCGTTGGGGACAGCCTTACGAACACCGGGGAGCTGTTTTTT; CDR3aa: CSVGDSLTNTGELFF
abundance: once; j_gene: TRBJ2-5; v_gene: TRBV7-2; d_gene: TRBD1; CDR3nt: TGTGCCAGCAGCCGCACCAGGGACAGGGTTTTGGTATCGGAGACCCAGTACTTC; CDR3aa: CASSRTRDRVLVSETQYF
abundance: -; j_gene: TRBJ2-5; v_gene: TRBV29-1; d_gene: TRBD1; CDR3nt: TGCAGCGCTGCGTCGCACTCGGGACAGGGCGTTCGGGAGACCCAGTACTTC; CDR3aa: CSAASHSGQGVRETQYF
abundance: -; j_gene: TRBJ2-3; v_gene: TRBV6-5; d_gene: TRBD1; CDR3nt: TGTGCCAGCAGCCAAAATACAGGGGCCACAGATACGCAGTATTTT; CDR3aa: CASSQNTGATDTQYF
abundance: -; j_gene: TRBJ1-1; v_gene: TRBV30; d_gene: -; CDR3nt: TGTGCCTGGAGTGTGACGGGGGGCCGGGGAGCTTTCTTT; CDR3aa: CAWSVTGGRGAFF
abundance: -; j_gene: TRBJ2-5; v_gene: TRBV6-5; d_gene: -; CDR3nt: TGTGCCAGCAGTTCGCCCGAGACTAGACAAGAGACCCAGTACTTC; CDR3aa: CASSSPETRQETQYF
abundance: -; j_gene: TRBJ2-7; v_gene: TRBV29-1; d_gene: -; CDR3nt: TGCAGCGTTGAGGGGAGCGGCCCCTACGAGCAGTACTTC; CDR3aa: CSVEGSGPYEQYF
abundance: -; j_gene: TRBJ1-1; v_gene: TRBV6-5; d_gene: -; CDR3nt: TGTGCCTCCAGCAAGAGGATTTTGAACACTGAAGCTTTCTTT; CDR3aa: CASSKRILNTEAFF
abundance: once; j_gene: TRBJ2-3; v_gene: TRBV5-6; d_gene: TRBD2; CDR3nt: TGTGCCAGCAGCTACAGACTAGCGGCGACATTGGCAGATACGCAGTATTTT; CDR3aa: CASSYRLAATLADTQYF
abundance: -; j_gene: TRBJ1-2; v_gene: TRBV3-1; d_gene: -; CDR3nt: TGTGCCAGCAGCCAAGTCCCCGACAGCTACTATGGCTACACCTTC; CDR3aa: CASSQVPDSYYGYTF
abundance: -; j_gene: TRBJ2-5; v_gene: TRBV18; d_gene: TRBD1; CDR3nt: TGTGCCAGCTCACAGCTGGGACAGGGGTTTGAAGAGACCCAGTACTTC; CDR3aa: CASSQLGQGFEETQYF
abundance: -; j_gene: TRBJ1-1; v_gene: TRBV28; d_gene: -; CDR3nt: TGTGCCAGCAGTTTATCCCTCTCGGGAAACACTGAAGCTTTCTTT; CDR3aa: CASSLSLSGNTEAFF
abundance: -; j_gene: TRBJ2-3; v_gene: TRBV3-1; d_gene: -; CDR3nt: TGTGCCAGCAGCCAGTCCGGGACAGATACGCAGTATTTT; CDR3aa: CASSQSGTDTQYF